Below are 20 T cell receptor beta chains sequenced from a single sample in a study of blood T cell repertoires in COVID-19. The assay was immunoSEQ multiplex PCR, and TCRdb's table has in-frame clones only and misses some. The sample includes 70,000 to 75,000 clones, roughly 79% seen only once; the top ten take approximately 22%. Sequencing was performed on peripheral blood. These receptors all come from a woman aged 70-85 years with acute or convalescent COVID-19.

In this sample, this clone turned up a few times. The chain employs TRBV7-9 and TRBJ2-2; D is perhaps TRBD2 (6 bases). Deletions cut 2 bases from V and 7 bases from J, with 11 bases between. This CDR3 spans 14 amino acids. CDR1 and CDR2 (germline): SEHNR, FQNEAQ (reference sequence). The CDR3 DNA reads as TGTGCCAGCAGCTTAAGGGGACTTAACGGGGAGCTGTTTTTT. Its protein is CASSLRGLNGELFF.

V and J are TRBV5-1 and TRBJ2-1, with 7 positions matching TRBD2. V lost 0 bases, J lost 8 bases, and 11 bases stayed unmatched. The CDR3 extends over 16 amino acids. Germline loops: CDR1 SGHRS, CDR2 YFSETQ. DNA for the CDR3: TGCGCCAGCAGCTTGGAGGGTGGCGGGAGATTTGATGAGCAGTTCTTC. Amino acid sequence: CASSLEGGGRFDEQFF.

The V call is TRBV2, the J call TRBJ2-1; a weak D match, TRBD2 (6 bases). V lost 4 bases and J 0 bases, leaving 10 bases between the germline ends. The CDR3 totals 15 residues. CDR1 is SNHLY, CDR2 FYNNEI, per germline. CDR3 in amino acids: CASSGDFLSYNEQFF. CDR3 sequence (DNA): TGTGCCAGCAGTGGGGACTTCCTCTCCTACAATGAGCAGTTCTTC.

The V and J genes are TRBV6-5 and TRBJ2-7, with D possibly TRBD2 on 7 matching bases. V was clipped by 6 bases and J by 2 bases, with 14 bases between them. This CDR3 has 14 residues. Germline-derived CDR1 and CDR2 are MNHEY and SVGAGI. CDR3 sequence reads: CASSGGRGPYEQYF. DNA of the CDR3: TGTGCCAGCAGCGGGGGGCGGGGGCCCTACGAGCAGTACTTC.

The CDR3 coding sequence is TGTGCCAGCAGCTTAGCGTCTGGACAGCTCTATGGCTACACCTTC. Protein: CASSLASGQLYGYTF. The V and J genes are TRBV7-2 and TRBJ1-2; D is possibly TRBD1 (6 bases). Trimming removed 0 bases at V and 4 bases at J, with 12 bases between. Germline CDR1 SGHTA, CDR2 FQGNSA. This CDR3 has 15 residues. Complete variable domain (other parts from reference TRBV7-2 and TRBJ1-2): GAGVSQSPSNKVTEKGKDVELRCDPISGHTALYWYRQSLGQGLEFLIYFQGNSAPDKSGLPSDRFSAERTGGSVSTLTIQRTQQEDSAVYLCASSLASGQLYGYTFGSGTRLTVV.

Here the CDR3 reads CASSWTGDTEAFF. CDR3 in DNA: TGTGCCAGCAGTTGGACAGGGGACACTGAAGCTTTCTTT. The rearrangement joins TRBV27 to TRBJ1-1, with 9 bases that match TRBD1. Trimming removed 4 bases from V and 3 bases from J; junction bases left unmatched: 0. The CDR3 covers 13 residues. Looked up from germline, CDR1 is MNHEY and CDR2 is SMNVEV (reference sequence).

DNA of the CDR3: TGTGCCAGCAGCTACCTCCGGGAAGTGCCTGAAGCTTTCTTT. This codes for CASSYLREVPEAFF. The V call is TRBV28, the J call TRBJ1-1; D remains ambiguous. There are 14 residues in the CDR3. Trimming removed 6 bases at V and 6 bases at J, with 17 bases between. Germline CDR1 and CDR2: MDHEN and SYDVKM.

The chain employs TRBV10-3 and TRBJ1-2, with 7 positions matching TRBD1. This CDR3 has 13 residues. Unmatched junction bases numbered 3, after V lost 4 bases and J lost 4 bases. Per the germline V gene, CDR1 is ENHRY and CDR2 is SYGVKD. CDR3 DNA: TGTGCCATCAGTGGGGACAGCATCTATGGCTACACCTTC. Encoded protein: CAISGDSIYGYTF.

This clone was detected only once. The CDR3 DNA sequence: TGCGCCAGCAGCTCAACCCATAGCTCCTACAATGAGCAGTTCTTC. Protein: CASSSTHSSYNEQFF. J is TRBJ2-1 and V is TRBV5-1; no firm D call. This CDR3 has 15 amino acids. Germline CDR1 reads SGHRS; CDR2 reads YFSETQ. V gave up 3 bases and J gave up 0 bases, with 10 bases separating them.

The CDR3 DNA reads TGTGCCAGCTCACTCACAGGGGGGGACTATGGCTACACCTTC. Amino acid sequence: CASSLTGGDYGYTF. V is TRBV18 and J is TRBJ1-2; 8 positions agree with TRBD1. Germline V gene sequence: CDR1 KGHSH, CDR2 LQKENI. V dropped 4 bases and J dropped 3; count of bases not matched to a gene: 4. CDR3 length equals 14 residues.

CDR3 residues: CASSQGRTGGSQPQHF. The CDR3, as DNA: TGTGCCAGCAGCCAAGGAAGGACAGGGGGCAGTCAGCCCCAGCATTTT. The J gene is TRBJ1-5, the V gene TRBV16; 11 positions match TRBD1. J was trimmed by 6 bases and V by 2 bases; bases with no gene match: 6. The length of the CDR3 is 16 residues. Germline V gene sequence: CDR1 KGHSY, CDR2 FQNENV.

The genes are TRBV5-1 and TRBJ2-7; D is possibly TRBD2 (6 bases). The CDR3 spans 13 residues. V was cut by 4 bases and J by 3 bases, with 11 bases left in between. The germline gives CDR1 SGHRS, CDR2 YFSETQ. The CDR3 bases are TGCGCCAGCAGCGCCGTGGGGGGCTACGAGCAGTACTTC. It specifies CASSAVGGYEQYF. Full variable domain (outside the CDR3, taken from reference TRBV5-1 and TRBJ2-7): KAGVTQTPRYLIKTRGQQVTLSCSPISGHRSVSWYQQTPGQGLQFLFEYFSETQRNKGNFPGRFSGRQFSNSRSEMNVSTLELGDSALYLCASSAVGGYEQYFGPGTRLTVT.

This chain links TRBV27 with TRBJ1-6; 8 nucleotides align to TRBD1. The CDR3 is made up of 15 amino acids. Germline loops: CDR1 MNHEY, CDR2 SMNVEV (reference sequence). J lost 5 bases, V lost 3 bases, and 3 bases had no gene match. In nucleotides, the CDR3 is TGTGCCAGCAGTTTCTCGGGACAGGATAATTCACCCCTCCACTTT. Its translation: CASSFSGQDNSPLHF.

This rearrangement joins TRBV5-1 to TRBJ2-7, with a weak D call TRBD2 (5 bases). V was trimmed by 4 bases and J by 0 bases, leaving 8 bases between them. From germline, CDR1 is SGHRS and CDR2 YFSETQ. The CDR3 length is 13 residues. The CDR3 sequence is CASSLGSSYEQYF. The CDR3 nucleotides read TGCGCCAGCAGCCTAGGGAGCTCCTACGAGCAGTACTTC.

The rearrangement links TRBV7-9 to TRBJ1-4, with a tentative D call TRBD1 (5 bases). V gave up 7 bases and J gave up 4 bases, with 10 bases separating them. The CDR3 spans 13 residues. Germline V lookup: CDR1 SEHNR, CDR2 FQNEAQ (reference sequence). The CDR3 is CASTWGGNEKLFF. The CDR3 DNA follows: TGTGCCAGCACCTGGGGGGGTAATGAAAAACTGTTTTTT.

This clone was detected many times. This sequence joins TRBV21-1 and TRBJ1-2; TRBD1 reflects the table's D call only, with no check against the DNA. TRBV21-1 is given as a pseudogene. The CDR3 consists of 15 residues. The CDR3 DNA follows: TGTGCCAGCAACCCGGACAAACGGTTTACCTATGGCTACACCTTC. This codes for CASNPDKRFTYGYTF.

The chain has TRBV3-1 (or the pseudogene TRBV3-2) and TRBJ1-2; D is ambiguous. Looked up from germline, CDR1 is LGHDT and CDR2 is YNNKEL (reference sequence). The V end was cut by 1 base, the J end by 7 bases, with 10 bases between. The CDR3 has 13 amino acids. This chain's CDR3 is CASSQVQLSGYTF. The CDR3 bases are TGTGCCAGCAGCCAAGTACAGCTATCTGGCTACACCTTC.

The rearrangement joins TRBV5-1 to TRBJ2-2; 14 bases are a match to TRBD2. CDR1 and CDR2 (germline): SGHRS, YFSETQ. The CDR3 loop spans 18 amino acids. Unmatched junction bases numbered 9, after V lost 3 bases and J lost 5 bases. The CDR3 nucleotides read TGCGCCAGCAGCTCGACCGGGACTAGCGGGAGCTGGACCGGGGAGCTGTTTTTT. It translates to CASSSTGTSGSWTGELFF.

The chain joins TRBV2 to TRBJ2-2, with 7 bases matching TRBD1. Germline V CDR1 and CDR2: SNHLY, FYNNEI. CDR3 size: 16 residues. V gave up 6 bases and J gave up 3 bases; unmatched junction bases: 10. Here the CDR3 reads CASRLETGYHTGELFF. DNA of the CDR3: TGTGCCAGCAGGCTAGAGACAGGGTATCACACCGGGGAGCTGTTTTTT.

V gene TRBV28 combines with J gene TRBJ1-2; D is possibly TRBD1 (5 bases). V gave up 6 bases and J gave up 5 bases, with 25 bases separating them. The CDR3 is 17 amino acids. The germline V gene has CDR1 MDHEN and CDR2 SYDVKM. For the CDR3, the DNA is TGTGCCAGCAGCAACCCCATCGGGGGGTTCCGTGGGTATGGCTACACCTTC. This codes for CASSNPIGGFRGYGYTF.